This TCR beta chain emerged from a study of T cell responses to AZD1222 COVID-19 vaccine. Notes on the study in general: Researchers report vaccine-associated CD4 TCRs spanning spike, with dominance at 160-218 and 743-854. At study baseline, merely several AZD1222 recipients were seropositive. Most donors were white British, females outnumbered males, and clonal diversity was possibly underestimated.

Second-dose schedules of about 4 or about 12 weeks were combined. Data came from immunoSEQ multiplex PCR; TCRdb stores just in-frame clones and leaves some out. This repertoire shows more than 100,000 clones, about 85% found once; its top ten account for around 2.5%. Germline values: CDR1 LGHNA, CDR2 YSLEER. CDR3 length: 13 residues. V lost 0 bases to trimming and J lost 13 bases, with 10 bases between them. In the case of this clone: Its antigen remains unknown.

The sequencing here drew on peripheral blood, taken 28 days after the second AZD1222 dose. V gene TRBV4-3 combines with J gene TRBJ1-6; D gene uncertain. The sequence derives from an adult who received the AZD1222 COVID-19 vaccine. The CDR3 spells CASSQESRTPLHF. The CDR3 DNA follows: TGCGCCAGCAGCCAAGAGAGCAGGACGCCCCTCCACTTT.